The 9 T cell receptor beta chains listed next were all sequenced from one sample in a study of blood T cell repertoires in COVID-19. Clones were read by immunoSEQ multiplex PCR, and TCRdb kept only the in-frame ones, dropping some. Of roughly 180,000 clones listed, approximately 80% were seen once; the top ten hold 6.5% to 7.5%. Sequencing was performed on peripheral blood. These receptors originate from a woman aged 40 to 50 with COVID-19, enrolled during active disease.

V is TRBV6-2 or TRBV6-3 and J is TRBJ2-5; unclear D gene. Looked up from germline, CDR1 is MNHEY and CDR2 is SVGEGT. V was trimmed by 2 bases and J by 5 bases, leaving 9 bases between them. This CDR3 is 13 amino acids long. In DNA, the CDR3 is TGTGCCAGCAGTTACGCCATGAGGGAGACCCAGTACTTC. This translates into CASSYAMRETQYF.

CDR3 sequence reads: CASSGQATEAFF. The CDR3 DNA follows: TGCGCCAGCAGCGGACAGGCGACTGAAGCTTTCTTT. The chain combines TRBV5-1 with TRBJ1-1, with TRBD1 matching over 7 bases. There are 12 residues in the CDR3. Germline V lookup: CDR1 SGHRS, CDR2 YFSETQ. J gave up 5 bases and V 4 bases, and 2 bases lay outside the gene matches.

This chain joins TRBV6-6 and TRBJ1-6; D ambiguous. The germline CDR1 and CDR2 sequences are MNHNY and SVGAGI (reference sequence). There are 15 residues in the CDR3. Trimming cost V 0 bases and J 0 bases, with 3 bases left between them. The CDR3 region is CASSYSGSYNSPLHF. The CDR3 DNA sequence: TGTGCCAGCAGTTACTCCGGCTCCTATAATTCACCCCTCCACTTT.

This chain links TRBV2 with TRBJ2-5; 10 nucleotides agree with TRBD2. J gave up 3 bases and V 6 bases, and 4 bases lay outside the gene matches. The CDR3 runs 14 residues. Germline values: CDR1 SNHLY, CDR2 FYNNEI. Here the CDR3 DNA reads TGTGCCAGCAGAACGGGACTAGCGAAAGAGACCCAGTACTTC. Its translation: CASRTGLAKETQYF.

Regarding this clone: One junction end disagrees with the germline gene, perhaps due to a read error. J is TRBJ1-4 and V is TRBV27; D is ambiguous. This CDR3 has 15 residues. Germline-derived CDR1 and CDR2 are MNHEY and SMNVEV (reference sequence). The CDR3 DNA reads TGTGCCAGCAGTTTCGCTGGAGGGAGAAGTGAAGAACTGTTTTTT. Amino acids: CASSFAGGRSEELFF.

The rearrangement uses TRBV27 and TRBJ1-1, with D tentatively TRBD1 (5 bases). Germline CDR1 and CDR2: MNHEY and SMNVEV (reference sequence). The CDR3 consists of 13 residues. V was trimmed by 3 bases and J by 10 bases, leaving 15 bases between them. The CDR3 reads CASSFRSSGGAFF. The CDR3 DNA follows: TGTGCCAGCAGTTTCAGGAGTTCGGGGGGAGCTTTCTTT.

This sequence joins TRBV6-5 and TRBJ2-1; 9 bases align to TRBD1. The CDR3 consists of 16 residues. Germline lookup yields CDR1 MNHEY and CDR2 SVGAGI. V was pared by 3 bases and J by 9 bases, with 12 bases of the junction left unmatched. The CDR3 here is CASSYAGTGRGSEQFF. The CDR3 DNA follows: TGTGCCAGCAGTTATGCCGGGACAGGGAGGGGTAGTGAGCAGTTCTTC.

The chain employs TRBV11-2 and TRBJ2-1; no clear D. This CDR3 spans 11 amino acids. Germline CDR1 is SGHAT and CDR2 is FQNNGV. V was clipped by 5 bases and J by 8 bases, with 7 bases between them. The CDR3 DNA reads as TGTGCCAGCAGCACCCTAGATGAGCAGTTCTTC. It codes for CASSTLDEQFF.

The genes are TRBV3-1 (or the pseudogene TRBV3-2) and TRBJ1-5, with D unresolved. The CDR3 runs 14 residues. V was trimmed by 1 base and J by 6 bases, leaving 10 bases between them. The germline V gene encodes CDR1 LGHDT and CDR2 YNNKEL (reference sequence). The CDR3 protein is CASSQARGGQPQHF. The DNA of the CDR3 is TGTGCCAGCAGCCAAGCCCGGGGAGGTCAGCCCCAGCATTTT.